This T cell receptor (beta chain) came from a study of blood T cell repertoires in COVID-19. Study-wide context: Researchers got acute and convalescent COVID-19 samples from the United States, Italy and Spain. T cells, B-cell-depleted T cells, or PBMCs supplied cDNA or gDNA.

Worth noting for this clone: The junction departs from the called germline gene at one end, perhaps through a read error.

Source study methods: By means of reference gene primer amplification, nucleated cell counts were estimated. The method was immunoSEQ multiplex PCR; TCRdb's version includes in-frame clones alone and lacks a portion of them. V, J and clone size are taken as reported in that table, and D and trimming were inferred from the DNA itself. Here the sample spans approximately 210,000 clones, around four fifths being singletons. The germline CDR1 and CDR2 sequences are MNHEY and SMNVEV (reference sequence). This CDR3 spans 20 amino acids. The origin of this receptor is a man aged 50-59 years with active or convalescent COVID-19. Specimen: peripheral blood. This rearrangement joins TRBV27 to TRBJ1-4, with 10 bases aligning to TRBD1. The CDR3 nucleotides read TGTGCCAGCAGTCATAGATTCCGACAGGGGGCATTGAGAACTCATGAAAAACTGTTTTTT. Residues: CASSHRFRQGALRTHEKLFF.